The clone carrying this TCR beta chain was seen a few times. Antigen: not known. These data are taken from a study of cytomegalovirus exposure and HLA in healthy donors. Study observations and caveats: A few of the chains that were CMV-associated were confirmed in vitro to be specific for CMV antigens. Other equally common chains were less clonally expanded than HLA-associated TCR beta chains, a later analysis showed. In a later analysis, at a false discovery rate of 0.05, fewer than 20,000 TCR beta sequences matched HLA alleles. When presence/absence was analysed, sequencing depth was taken to be roughly uniform across donors.

In the PCR, 60 Vbeta and 13 Jbeta primers were used. Using immunoSEQ multiplex PCR, the repertoire was profiled, and TCRdb retains in-frame clones only, with some absent. The table lists roughly 220,000 clones, 82% of them singletons. Germline CDR1 reads MNHEY; CDR2 reads SMNVEV (reference sequence). The CDR3 runs to 14 residues. This TCR came from a woman aged 40 to 55 in good health and CMV-seronegative. The sequencing input was PBMCs. The rearrangement uses TRBV27 and TRBJ2-5, with 10 bases fitting TRBD1. The assigned J gene may be wrong: the sequence end matches TRBJ2-7 better. The CDR3 sequence: CASSMGQGIYEQYF. CDR3 in DNA: TGTGCCAGCAGTATGGGACAGGGGATCTACGAGCAGTACTTC.